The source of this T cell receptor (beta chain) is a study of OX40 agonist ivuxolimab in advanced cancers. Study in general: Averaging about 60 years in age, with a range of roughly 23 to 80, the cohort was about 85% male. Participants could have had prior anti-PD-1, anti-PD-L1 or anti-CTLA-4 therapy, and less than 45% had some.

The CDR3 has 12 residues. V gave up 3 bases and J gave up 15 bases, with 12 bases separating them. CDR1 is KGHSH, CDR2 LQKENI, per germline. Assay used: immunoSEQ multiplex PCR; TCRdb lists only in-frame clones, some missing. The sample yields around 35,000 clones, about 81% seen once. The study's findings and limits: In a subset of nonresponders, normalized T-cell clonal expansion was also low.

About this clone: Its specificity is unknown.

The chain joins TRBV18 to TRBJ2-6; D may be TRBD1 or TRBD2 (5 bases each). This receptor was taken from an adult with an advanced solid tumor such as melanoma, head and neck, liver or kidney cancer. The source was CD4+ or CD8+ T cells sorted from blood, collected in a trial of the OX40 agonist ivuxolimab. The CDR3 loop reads CASSPRVGALTF. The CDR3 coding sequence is TGTGCCAGCTCACCCCGGGTCGGGGCCCTGACTTTC.